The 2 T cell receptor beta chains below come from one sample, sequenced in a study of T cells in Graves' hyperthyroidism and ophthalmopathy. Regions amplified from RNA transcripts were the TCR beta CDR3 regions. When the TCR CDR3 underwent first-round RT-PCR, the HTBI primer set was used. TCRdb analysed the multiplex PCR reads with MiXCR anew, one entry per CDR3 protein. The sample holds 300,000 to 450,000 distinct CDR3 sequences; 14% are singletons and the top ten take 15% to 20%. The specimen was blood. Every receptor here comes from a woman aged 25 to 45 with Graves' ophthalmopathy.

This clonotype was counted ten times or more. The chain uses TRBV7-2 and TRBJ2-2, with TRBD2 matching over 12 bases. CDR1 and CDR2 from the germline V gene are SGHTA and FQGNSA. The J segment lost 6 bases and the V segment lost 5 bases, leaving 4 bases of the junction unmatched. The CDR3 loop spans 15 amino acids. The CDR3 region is CASSTLAGGPGELFF. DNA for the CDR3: TGTGCCAGCAGCACACTAGCGGGGGGCCCCGGGGAGCTGTTTTTT.

The CDR3 loop reads CASSGRGGLRTDTQYF. The DNA for the CDR3 is TGTGCCAGCAGTGGACGGGGTGGTTTGAGGACAGATACGCAGTATTTT. V gene TRBV27 combines with J gene TRBJ2-3, with D possibly matching TRBD2 (5 bases). CDR1 is MNHEY, CDR2 SMNVEV, per germline (reference sequence). The CDR3 is made up of 16 amino acids. Trimming shortened V by 5 bases and J by 3 bases, and 18 bases separated the two germline ends.